These 23 T cell receptor beta chains share one sample of origin, sequenced in a study of shared clonotypes between healthy human individuals. Method: immunoSEQ multiplex PCR; TCRdb's copy keeps in-frame clones and lacks some. The table lists about a million clones, about 72% of them singletons, with roughly 0.82% in the top ten. The sequenced sample was memory CD4+ T cells from PBMCs. Sample subset: CD45RA-negative fraction. These receptors originate from a man younger than 35 in good health. Some clones in this sample may be carry-over from other donors' samples.

J is TRBJ1-4 and V is TRBV6-5; D might be TRBD1 (6 bases). Trimming left V 6 bases short and J 5 bases short, with 13 bases between. Germline loops: CDR1 MNHEY, CDR2 SVGAGI. The CDR3 totals 14 residues. The CDR3: CASRNDRLNEKLFF. The CDR3 nucleotides read TGTGCCAGCAGAAATGACAGGCTAAATGAAAAACTGTTTTTT.

This clone showed up just a few times. CDR3 amino acids: CSVGVSSTDTQYF. In DNA, the CDR3 is TGCAGCGTTGGAGTAAGTAGCACAGATACGCAGTATTTT. V gene TRBV29-1 combines with J gene TRBJ2-3; D unresolved. Trimming took 4 bases from V and 0 from J, leaving 8 bases between them. From germline, CDR1 is SQVTM and CDR2 ANQGSEA. The CDR3 contains 13 residues.

The chain uses TRBV5-1 and TRBJ2-1; D is possibly TRBD2 (6 bases). The CDR3 spans 11 residues. V shed 7 bases and J shed 10 bases, with 12 bases lying between them. Germline V gene data show CDR1 as SGHRS and CDR2 as YFSETQ. The CDR3 nucleotides read TGCGCCAGCCATGAGGGACTGGAGCAGTTCTTC. Protein sequence: CASHEGLEQFF.

This chain uses TRBV9 with TRBJ2-3, with D possibly TRBD2 on 6 matching bases. This CDR3 has 16 amino acids. Trimming removed 4 bases from V and 0 bases from J, with 15 bases in between. The germline gives CDR1 SGDLS, CDR2 YYNGEE. The CDR3 sequence: CASSTSPGESTDTQYF. In nucleotides, the CDR3 is TGTGCCAGCAGCACCTCCCCGGGAGAGAGCACAGATACGCAGTATTTT.

V and J are TRBV27 and TRBJ1-1; perhaps TRBD1 as D (5 bases). Germline CDR1 reads MNHEY; CDR2 reads SMNVEV (reference sequence). This CDR3 is built from 14 residues. V shed 3 bases and J shed 3 bases, with 11 bases lying between them. In DNA, the CDR3 is TGTGCCAGCAGTTTCCAGGGTTGGGACACTGAAGCTTTCTTT. It translates to CASSFQGWDTEAFF.

The chain is built from TRBV7-2 and TRBJ2-7, with D perhaps matching TRBD1 (6 bases). V lost 3 bases and J lost 6, with 18 bases in between. The V gene's germline CDR1 is SGHTA and CDR2 FQGNSA. The CDR3 has 15 amino acids. CDR3: CASSLDYRERSEQYF. The CDR3 coding sequence is TGTGCCAGCAGCTTGGATTACAGGGAGCGTTCCGAGCAGTACTTC.

The rearrangement uses TRBV4-1 and TRBJ1-1, with 12 bases identical to TRBD1. Germline values: CDR1 MGHRA, CDR2 YSYEKL. V lost 6 bases, J lost 4 bases, and 9 bases stayed unmatched. The CDR3 loop spans 16 amino acids. The CDR3 DNA reads TGCGCCAGCAGTCAGAGGACGGGACAGGGGGCCACTGAAGCTTTCTTT. Translation gives CASSQRTGQGATEAFF.

The V and J genes are TRBV5-1 and TRBJ1-5; a weak D match, TRBD1 (6 bases). CDR3 size: 15 residues. V dropped 0 bases and J dropped 3 bases, with 10 bases sitting between them. Germline CDR1 and CDR2: SGHRS and YFSETQ. The CDR3 DNA sequence: TGCGCCAGCAGCTTGGAATGGGGGGCCAATCAGCCCCAGCATTTT. This translates into CASSLEWGANQPQHF.

A single count supports this clone. The genes are TRBV5-1 and TRBJ1-2; D gene unclear. This CDR3 contains 12 residues. V was pared by 0 bases and J by 6 bases, with 6 bases between. The germline gives CDR1 SGHRS, CDR2 YFSETQ. Here the CDR3 reads CASSLAGNGYTF. The CDR3 DNA sequence: TGCGCCAGCAGCTTGGCCGGGAATGGCTACACCTTC. Full variable domain (rest looked up from reference TRBV5-1 and TRBJ1-2): KAGVTQTPRYLIKTRGQQVTLSCSPISGHRSVSWYQQTPGQGLQFLFEYFSETQRNKGNFPGRFSGRQFSNSRSEMNVSTLELGDSALYLCASSLAGNGYTFGSGTRLTVV.

The chain carries TRBV18 and TRBJ1-2, with TRBD1 as a possible D gene (6 bases). CDR3 length equals 14 residues. V dropped 6 bases and J dropped 8 bases, with 19 bases sitting between them. Germline lookup yields CDR1 KGHSH and CDR2 LQKENI. Written as DNA, the CDR3 is TGTGCCAGCTCCCATACGACAGGACCTATGGGCTACACCTTC. This codes for CASSHTTGPMGYTF.

CDR3 sequence: CASSHGQAITDTQYF. The CDR3 coding sequence is TGCGCCAGCAGCCACGGACAGGCCATCACAGATACGCAGTATTTT. The chain uses TRBV4-3 and TRBJ2-3, with 7 bases matching TRBD1. Germline CDR1 is LGHNA and CDR2 is YSLEER. CDR3 length equals 15 residues. V trimming: 3 bases; J trimming: 2 bases; junction bases outside the gene matches: 5.

V and J are TRBV7-3 and TRBJ1-1; no clear D. From germline, CDR1 is SGHTA and CDR2 FQGTGA. This CDR3 has 13 residues. V lost 4 bases to trimming and J lost 4 bases, with 10 bases between them. In nucleotides, the CDR3 is TGTGCCAGCAGCTCATCAAGGACCACTGAAGCTTTCTTT. Translated: CASSSSRTTEAFF.

CDR3 bases: TGTGCCCGAAAGCCCCCAGGGGGTGGTGAAAAACTGTTTTTT. Amino acid sequence: CARKPPGGGEKLFF. The chain joins TRBV30 to TRBJ1-4; 7 nucleotides line up with TRBD1. CDR1 GTSNPN and CDR2 SVGIG come from the germline V gene (reference sequence). This CDR3 comprises 14 residues. V was pared by 8 bases and J by 7 bases, with 13 bases of the junction left unmatched.

This clone was counted a few times. This chain connects TRBV10-3 to TRBJ1-1, with D possibly matching TRBD1 (5 bases). Germline V gene data show CDR1 as ENHRY and CDR2 as SYGVKD. Trimming took off 11 bases at V and 6 bases at J, with 22 bases between the two ends. This CDR3 contains 14 residues. CDR3 sequence (DNA): TGTGCCTCGGAAGAGTTAGGGTTGGGGGCTGAAGCTTTCTTT. Protein product: CASEELGLGAEAFF.

The V gene is TRBV28, the J gene TRBJ2-1, with D possibly TRBD2 on 6 matching bases. V dropped 5 bases and J dropped 2 bases, with 19 bases sitting between them. The germline CDR1 and CDR2 sequences are MDHEN and SYDVKM. The CDR3 runs 17 residues. CDR3 residues: CASSRLQISGAYNEQFF. The CDR3 coding sequence is TGTGCCAGCAGTCGACTCCAAATTAGCGGAGCCTACAATGAGCAGTTCTTC.

The chain is built from TRBV7-6 and TRBJ2-5, with 10 bases lining up with TRBD1. Germline lookup yields CDR1 SGHVS and CDR2 FNYEAQ. The CDR3 extends over 13 amino acids. The V gene end was trimmed by 5 bases and the J gene end by 11 bases; junction bases not matched to a gene: 8. The CDR3 reads CASSPTGTGVQYF. CDR3 in DNA: TGTGCCAGCAGCCCAACCGGGACAGGGGTTCAGTACTTC.

The chain uses TRBV28 and TRBJ2-7; possible D gene TRBD2, 5 bases. V was clipped by 5 bases and J by 3 bases, with 23 bases between them. The CDR3 has 17 amino acids. The germline V gene has CDR1 MDHEN and CDR2 SYDVKM. CDR3 bases: TGTGCCAGCAGTGACTTTCAGCGGCGGCTAATAGGCTACGAGCAGTACTTC. It yields the protein CASSDFQRRLIGYEQYF.

This chain uses TRBV4-2 with TRBJ2-7; TRBD1 might be the D (8 bases). Germline loops: CDR1 LGHNA, CDR2 YNFKEQ. Between the trimmed V and J ends, which lost 1 base and 1 base, there was a span of 11 bases. CDR3 size: 15 residues. CDR3 in DNA: TGTGCCAGCAGCCAAGTACAGGGGGGGTCCTACGAGCAGTACTTC. Translated, it gives CASSQVQGGSYEQYF.

A note on this clone: Distinct nucleotide sequences in the sample also encode this CDR3. CDR3 amino acids: CASSPGTSGTYEQYF. The CDR3 DNA follows: TGTGCCAGCAGCCCTGGGACTAGCGGGACCTACGAGCAGTACTTC. The V call is TRBV7-2, the J call TRBJ2-7; 13 positions match TRBD2. This CDR3 region has 15 residues. V trimming: 5 bases; J trimming: 2 bases; junction bases outside the gene matches: 3. Germline CDR1 and CDR2: SGHTA and FQGNSA. The entire variable domain, with the rest obtained from reference TRBV7-2 and TRBJ2-7, is as follows: GAGVSQSPSNKVTEKGKDVELRCDPISGHTALYWYRQSLGQGLEFLIYFQGNSAPDKSGLPSDRFSAERTGGSVSTLTIQRTQQEDSAVYLCASSPGTSGTYEQYFGPGTRLTVT.

The chain uses TRBV28 and TRBJ1-5, with 9 bases that match TRBD1. Trimming took 11 bases from V and 6 from J; bases not matched to a gene: 8. This CDR3 spans 13 amino acids. The germline CDR1 and CDR2 sequences are MDHEN and SYDVKM. As DNA, the CDR3 is TGTGCCGTAAAACAGGGGGCGCGTCAGCCCCAGCATTTT. Translation: CAVKQGARQPQHF.

The CDR3 is CASSQDLSQPQHF. The CDR3 DNA is TGTGCCAGCAGCCAAGATTTGTCTCAGCCCCAGCATTTT. The chain carries TRBV4-2 and TRBJ1-5; D is uncertain. Trimming took off 0 bases at V and 6 bases at J, with 6 bases between the two ends. Germline-derived CDR1 and CDR2 are LGHNA and YNFKEQ. The CDR3 has 13 amino acids.

This chain uses TRBV29-1 with TRBJ2-3; D gene uncertain. This CDR3 comprises 13 residues. Per germline, CDR1 SQVTM and CDR2 ANQGSEA. The V gene lost 5 bases and the J gene lost 2 bases, with 11 bases spanning the gap. The chain's CDR3 is CSVRGLITDTQYF. CDR3 DNA sequence: TGCAGCGTTCGTGGGCTTATCACAGATACGCAGTATTTT.

The chain employs TRBV18 and TRBJ2-1, with a possible D match to TRBD1 (6 bases). Germline assignment: CDR1 KGHSH and CDR2 LQKENI. The V end was cut by 6 bases, the J end by 6 bases, with 15 bases between. The CDR3 is 14 amino acids. CDR3 coding DNA: TGTGCCAGCTCCAAGATGGACAGTTTCAATGAGCAGTTCTTC. Translation: CASSKMDSFNEQFF.